The clone carrying this T cell receptor (beta chain) was recorded a few times. V gave up 3 bases and J gave up 0 bases, with 6 bases separating them. Looked up from germline, CDR1 is MNHEY and CDR2 is SMNVEV (reference sequence). CDR3 length: 15 amino acids. TCRdb recomputed calls from the 5' RACE reads with MiXCR, one row per CDR3 protein. In the table there are approximately 100,000 distinct CDR3 sequences, approximately 15% of which are singletons. This entry belongs to a study of early T cells in non-severe SARS-CoV-2 infection. Study details: Unsorted whole-blood RNA was sequenced in bulk, leaving chains unpaired.

The clonotype originates from an adult who was a healthcare worker with PCR-confirmed SARS-CoV-2 infection or an uninfected control (not recorded which). V gene TRBV27 combines with J gene TRBJ1-6; D call uncertain. Sequencing used whole blood. CDR3 in amino acids: CASSFEGSYNSPLHF. In DNA form, the CDR3 reads TGTGCCAGCAGTTTTGAGGGCTCCTATAATTCACCCCTCCACTTT.